These T cell receptor beta chains were read from a single sample in a study of T cell changes during pregnancy in multiple sclerosis. Assay: immunoSEQ multiplex PCR; the TCRdb copy retains only in-frame clones and omits some. Of 50,000 to 65,000 clones detected, around nine tenths appear once; the ten largest clones hold under 0.45%. The sequencing here drew on CD4+ T cells from peripheral blood mononuclear cells, taken in the third trimester of pregnancy. Receptors originate from a female donor with multiple sclerosis, enrolled in a pregnancy study. Both conserved end residues are part of each CDR3. Each record gives: D gene, CDR3 length, V gene, J gene, CDR3 protein, CDR3 DNA. The D gene is left open where the match is weak.

>TRBD1|14|TRBV11-2|TRBJ2-7
CASSFDRGDYEQYF
TGTGCCAGCAGCTTCGACAGGGGGGACTACGAGCAGTACTTC
>-|14|TRBV21-1|TRBJ2-7
CASSPRRWSHEQYF
TGTGCCAGCAGCCCTCGACGGTGGAGCCACGAGCAGTACTTC
>-|17|TRBV7-9|TRBJ2-3
CASSLVVGVFSTDTQYF
TGTGCCAGCAGCTTAGTGGTGGGCGTATTTAGCACAGATACGCAGTATTTT
>TRBD2|16|TRBV5-5|TRBJ2-1
CASSLGPGGAYNEQFF
TGTGCCAGCAGCTTGGGTCCGGGAGGGGCCTACAATGAGCAGTTCTTC
>-|14|TRBV4-2|TRBJ2-3
CASSQGGFTDTQYF
TGTGCCAGCAGCCAGGGGGGATTCACAGATACGCAGTATTTT
>TRBD1|17|TRBV11-2|TRBJ1-5
CASSPGTAGPSNQPQHF
TGTGCCAGCAGCCCCGGGACAGCGGGCCCCAGCAATCAGCCCCAGCATTTT
>-|14|TRBV27|TRBJ2-3
CASRRGGTTDTQYF
TGTGCCAGCAGGAGGGGCGGGACCACAGATACGCAGTATTTT
>-|15|TRBV6-6|TRBJ1-3
CASHGGLLSGNTIYF
TGTGCCAGTCACGGGGGGCTCCTTTCTGGAAACACCATATATTTT
>TRBD1|13|TRBV4-3|TRBJ1-1
CASSRQGNTEAFF
TGCGCCAGCAGCAGACAGGGGAACACTGAAGCTTTCTTT
>-|13|TRBV2|TRBJ1-2
CASSDGMRAGYTF
TGTGCCAGCAGTGACGGTATGAGGGCAGGCTACACCTTC
>TRBD1|13|TRBV4-3|TRBJ2-1
CASRKQGVGEQFF
TGCGCCAGCAGGAAACAGGGGGTCGGTGAGCAGTTCTTC
>TRBD2|16|TRBV5-4|TRBJ2-1
CASSLDLAGGYNEQFF
TGTGCCAGCAGCTTGGACCTAGCGGGAGGCTACAATGAGCAGTTCTTC
>-|13|TRBV27|TRBJ2-1
CASRRTGGTEQFF
TGTGCCAGCAGAAGGACAGGAGGGACTGAGCAGTTCTTC
>-|12|TRBV19|TRBJ2-1
CASGTQGYEQFF
TGTGCCAGTGGGACACAGGGATATGAGCAGTTCTTC